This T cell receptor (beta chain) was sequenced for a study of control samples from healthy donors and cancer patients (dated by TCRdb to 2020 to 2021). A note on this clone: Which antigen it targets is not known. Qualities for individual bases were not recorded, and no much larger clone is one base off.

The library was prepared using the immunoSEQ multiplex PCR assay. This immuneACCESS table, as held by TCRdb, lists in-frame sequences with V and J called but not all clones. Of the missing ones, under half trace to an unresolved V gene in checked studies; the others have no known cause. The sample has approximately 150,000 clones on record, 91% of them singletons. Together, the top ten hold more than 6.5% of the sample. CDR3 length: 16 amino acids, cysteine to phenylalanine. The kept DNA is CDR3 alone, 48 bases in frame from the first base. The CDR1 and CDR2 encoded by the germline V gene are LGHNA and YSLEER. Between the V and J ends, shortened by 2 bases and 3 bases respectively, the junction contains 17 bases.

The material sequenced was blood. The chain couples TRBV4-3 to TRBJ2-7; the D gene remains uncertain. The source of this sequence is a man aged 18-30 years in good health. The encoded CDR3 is CASSQYSVDRSYEQYF. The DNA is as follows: TGCGCCAGCAGCCAATACTCTGTGGACCGAAGCTACGAGCAGTACTTC.